Sequencing of this T cell receptor beta chain was carried out in a study of T cell responses to AZD1222 COVID-19 vaccine. Sequenced by immunoSEQ multiplex PCR; TCRdb stores in-frame clones only, minus some. The repertoire holds about 150,000 clones, with around 90% as singletons. Trimming took 6 bases from V and 1 from J, leaving 13 bases between them. Germline V gene sequence: CDR1 SGHAT, CDR2 FQDESV (reference sequence). This CDR3 has 14 amino acids. Study-wide results and caveats: At 160-218 and 743-854, vaccine-associated CD4 TCRs were dominant, and they spanned spike. Variant regions that are unmutated are reportedly the target of nearly half of spike-specific TCRs. Donor demographics were predominantly white British with a female majority; clonal diversity may be underestimated. In all cases, repertoires were sampled only after the peak T cell response.

In the case of this clone: Its specificity is not known.

The chain combines TRBV11-1 with TRBJ2-7; no clear D gene. The sequencing used peripheral blood, collected on day 0 of AZD1222 vaccination. The receptor's source is an adult in good health. CDR3 sequence (DNA): TGTGCCAGCAGGCCAGGATATGCTTCCTACGAGCAGTACTTC. This codes for CASRPGYASYEQYF. The entire variable domain, with the rest obtained from reference TRBV11-1 and TRBJ2-7, is as follows: EAEVAQSPRYKITEKSQAVAFWCDPISGHATLYWYRQILGQGPELLVQFQDESVVDDSQLPKDRFSAERLKGVDSTLKIQPAELGDSAMYLCASRPGYASYEQYFGPGTRLTVT.